This T cell receptor (beta chain) was observed in a study of cytomegalovirus exposure and HLA in healthy donors. Across the study: Counted in an early data release were about 85 million unique TCRs from HLA-typed donors.

With respect to this clone: Its antigen is unknown.

Researchers ran the PCR with 60 Vbeta and 13 Jbeta primers. The method was immunoSEQ multiplex PCR; TCRdb's version includes in-frame clones alone and lacks a portion of them. The sample lists under 90,000 clones; 65% to 75% were seen once. General study points: Later analysis associated a missense DCLRE1C variant with TCR beta V- and J-gene trimming. A later analysis linked fewer than 20,000 TCR beta sequences to HLA alleles at 0.05 false discovery rate. Donor immune exposure was known only as CMV serostatus.

This CDR3 has 18 amino acids. V was pared by 0 bases and J by 6 bases, with 17 bases of the junction left unmatched. From germline, CDR1 is LGHNA and CDR2 YNFKEQ. Sequenced sample: PBMCs. This chain uses TRBV4-2 with TRBJ2-7; 7 nucleotides align to TRBD1. The TCR was taken from a middle-aged man in good health and CMV-seropositive. The CDR3 nucleotides read TGTGCCAGCAGCCAAGACTTCACACATTCGGGACAGCGCGTCGAGCAGTACTTC. This translates into CASSQDFTHSGQRVEQYF.